Each of the 6 T cell receptor beta chains below was sequenced from the same sample in a study of technical replicates of blood from several donors. The method was immunoSEQ multiplex PCR; TCRdb's version includes in-frame clones alone and lacks a portion of them. The repertoire consists of 75,000 or so clones, with around 92% occurring once and the leading ten covering roughly 0.37%. Specimen: T cells isolated from PBMCs. These receptors came from a human donor in good health.

The CDR3: CASSVVGTNYGYTF. The DNA of the CDR3 is TGTGCCAGCAGCGTAGTGGGCACCAACTATGGCTACACCTTC. The gene calls are TRBV9 and TRBJ1-2, with D uncertain. V lost 0 bases and J 2 bases, leaving 8 bases between the germline ends. CDR1 is SGDLS, CDR2 YYNGEE, per germline. The CDR3 runs 14 residues. Together with reference TRBV9 and TRBJ1-2, the CDR3 gives the full variable domain: DSGVTQTPKHLITATGQRVTLRCSPRSGDLSVYWYQQSLDQGLQFLIQYYNGEERAKGNILERFSAQQFPDLHSELNLSSLELGDSALYFCASSVVGTNYGYTFGSGTRLTVV.

The genes are TRBV7-9 and TRBJ2-7; TRBD1 matches 8 bases. CDR3 length equals 15 residues. V trimming: 4 bases; J trimming: 2 bases; junction bases outside the gene matches: 7. The germline V gene has CDR1 SEHNR and CDR2 FQNEAQ (reference sequence). CDR3 coding DNA: TGTGCCAGCAGCTCTCGACAGGGGAGAACCTACGAGCAGTACTTC. It is translated as CASSSRQGRTYEQYF.

V usage is TRBV25-1 and J usage is TRBJ1-3; D gene ambiguous. The germline V and J ends were trimmed by 1 base and 0 bases, with 13 bases remaining between them. This CDR3 is built from 17 residues. CDR1 is MGHDK, CDR2 SYGVNS, per germline. The DNA for the CDR3 is TGTGCCAGCAGTGAATTAAGTAGTGATAACTCTGGAAACACCATATATTTT. Amino acids: CASSELSSDNSGNTIYF.

The rearrangement links TRBV7-8 to TRBJ2-7, with D perhaps matching TRBD2 (5 bases). The CDR3 covers 17 residues. V was cut by 8 bases and J by 5 bases, with 28 bases left in between. Germline V gene lookup returns CDR1 SGHVS and CDR2 FQNEAQ. DNA of the CDR3: TGTGCCAGCCGGGGTAGGCTAGCCCTCCTCGTCGGAGACGAGCAGTACTTC. This codes for CASRGRLALLVGDEQYF.

The V and J genes are TRBV11-3 and TRBJ2-7; 8 bases align to TRBD2. There are 18 residues in the CDR3. Trimming cost V 1 base and J 5 bases; bases outside gene matches: 16. CDR1 is SGHNT, CDR2 YENEEA, per germline. CDR3 in amino acids: CASSLGTRDPGTRNEQYF. CDR3 nucleotide sequence: TGTGCCAGCAGCTTAGGGACCAGGGATCCCGGGACTAGAAACGAGCAGTACTTC. Variable domain in full (rest from reference TRBV11-3 and TRBJ2-7): EAGVVQSPRYKIIEKKQPVAFWCNPISGHNTLYWYLQNLGQGPELLIRYENEEAVDDSQLPKDRFSAERLKGVDSTLKIQPAELGDSAVYLCASSLGTRDPGTRNEQYFGPGTRLTVT.

This clone was seen just once. The CDR3 spells CASSLAAGLSTDTQYF. CDR3 in DNA: TGTGCCAGCAGCTTAGCGGCGGGCCTGAGCACAGATACGCAGTATTTT. V is TRBV11-3 and J is TRBJ2-3, with TRBD2 as a possible D gene (5 bases). CDR3 length: 16 amino acids. Germline loops: CDR1 SGHNT, CDR2 YENEEA. Trimming left V 1 base short and J 0 bases short, with 11 bases between.